The 8 T cell receptor beta chains below come from one sample, sequenced in a study of identical twins. From the 5' RACE reads, TCRdb called clonotypes with MiXCR, one entry per CDR3 protein. In the table there are some 730,000 distinct CDR3 sequences, approximately 18% of which are singletons. These data are also associated with another study on T cells expressing NK-cell markers.

Sequenced input: PBMCs. The receptors shown here come from a woman under 30 in good health.

This clonotype was seen a few times. The rearrangement links TRBV12-3 or TRBV12-4 to TRBJ2-1, with D tentatively TRBD1 or TRBD2 (6 bases each). V lost 8 bases and J 5 bases, leaving 16 bases between the germline ends. CDR3 size: 14 residues. The CDR3 DNA is TGTGCCAGCGTGCGCGGGACATCTAACAATGAGCAGTTCTTC. As protein: CASVRGTSNNEQFF.

The rearrangement uses TRBV11-2 and TRBJ2-1, with 8 bases matching TRBD2. From germline, CDR1 is SGHAT and CDR2 FQNNGV. After removal of 4 bases from V and 8 bases from J, the junction contained 7 bases not matched to a gene. The CDR3 runs 14 residues. The CDR3 spells CASSWAGGLDEQFF. DNA for the CDR3: TGTGCCAGCAGCTGGGCGGGGGGACTCGATGAGCAGTTCTTC.

In its sample, this clonotype was seen a few times. The genes are TRBV20-1 and TRBJ2-5; D is possibly TRBD2 (5 bases). V lost 3 bases, J lost 5 bases, and 13 bases lay in between. The CDR3 runs 13 residues. Per the germline V gene, CDR1 is DFQATT and CDR2 is SNEGSKA (reference sequence). This CDR3 is CSARGSGGETQYF. The CDR3 DNA reads as TGCAGTGCTAGGGGCTCGGGCGGGGAGACCCAGTACTTC.

This clonotype was detected only a few times. This rearrangement joins TRBV4-2 to TRBJ2-5; D is unclear. Germline loops: CDR1 LGHNA, CDR2 YNFKEQ. V was cut by 5 bases and J by 7 bases, with 14 bases left in between. The CDR3 extends over 13 amino acids. CDR3 coding DNA: TGTGCCAGCAGCTCGCTAGGATCGCCGACCCAGTACTTC. Amino acids: CASSSLGSPTQYF.

This clonotype turned up a few times. This chain links TRBV6-5 with TRBJ2-3, with TRBD2 identical over 7 bases. The germline gives CDR1 MNHEY, CDR2 SVGAGI. The CDR3 is 14 amino acids. The trim removed 4 bases at V and 2 bases at J, leaving 3 bases unmatched. The CDR3: CASSSGGVTDTQYF. CDR3 nucleotides: TGTGCCAGCAGTTCGGGGGGTGTCACAGATACGCAGTATTTT.

This clonotype showed up just once. In DNA, the CDR3 is TGTGCCAGCAGCCAAGCAGACCGTTTAGAGCAGTACTTC. This translates into CASSQADRLEQYF. The V gene is TRBV3-1, the J gene TRBJ2-7; no reliable D call. The CDR3 is made up of 13 amino acids. Per the germline V gene, CDR1 is LGHDT and CDR2 is YNNKEL (reference sequence). V lost 1 base, J lost 7 bases, and 11 bases lay in between.

V gene TRBV27 combines with J gene TRBJ2-7, with TRBD2 matching 8 bases. The CDR3 sequence is 12 residues long. Germline loops: CDR1 MNHEY, CDR2 SMNVEV (reference sequence). V lost 8 bases, J lost 5 bases, and 5 bases stayed unmatched. CDR3: CASRTSGNEQYF. In nucleotides, the CDR3 is TGTGCCAGCCGCACTAGCGGAAACGAGCAGTACTTC.

V gene TRBV12-3 or TRBV12-4 combines with J gene TRBJ2-2, with 8 bases matching TRBD2. This CDR3 contains 16 residues. V dropped 5 bases and J dropped 3; count of bases not matched to a gene: 8. CDR3 protein: CASSPLAGRDTGELFF. CDR3 nucleotides: TGTGCCAGCAGTCCATTAGCGGGGCGCGACACCGGGGAGCTGTTTTTT.